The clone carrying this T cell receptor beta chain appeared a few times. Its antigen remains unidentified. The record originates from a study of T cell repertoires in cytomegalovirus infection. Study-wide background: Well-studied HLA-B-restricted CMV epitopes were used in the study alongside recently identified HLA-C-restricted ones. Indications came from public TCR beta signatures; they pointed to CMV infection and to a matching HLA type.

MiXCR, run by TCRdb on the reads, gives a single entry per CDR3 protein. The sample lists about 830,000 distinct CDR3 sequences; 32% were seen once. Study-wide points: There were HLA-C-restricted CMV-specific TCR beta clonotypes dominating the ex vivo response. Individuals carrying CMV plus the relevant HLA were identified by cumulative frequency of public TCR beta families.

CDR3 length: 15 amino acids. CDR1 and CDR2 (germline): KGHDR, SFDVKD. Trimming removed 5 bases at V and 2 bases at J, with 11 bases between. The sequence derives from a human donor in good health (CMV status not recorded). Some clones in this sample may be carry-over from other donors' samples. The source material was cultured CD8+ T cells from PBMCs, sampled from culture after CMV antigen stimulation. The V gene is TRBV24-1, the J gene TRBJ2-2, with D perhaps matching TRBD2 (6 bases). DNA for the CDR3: TGTGCCACCAGTGGGGAGGTCCCTAACACCGGGGAGCTGTTTTTT. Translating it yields CATSGEVPNTGELFF.